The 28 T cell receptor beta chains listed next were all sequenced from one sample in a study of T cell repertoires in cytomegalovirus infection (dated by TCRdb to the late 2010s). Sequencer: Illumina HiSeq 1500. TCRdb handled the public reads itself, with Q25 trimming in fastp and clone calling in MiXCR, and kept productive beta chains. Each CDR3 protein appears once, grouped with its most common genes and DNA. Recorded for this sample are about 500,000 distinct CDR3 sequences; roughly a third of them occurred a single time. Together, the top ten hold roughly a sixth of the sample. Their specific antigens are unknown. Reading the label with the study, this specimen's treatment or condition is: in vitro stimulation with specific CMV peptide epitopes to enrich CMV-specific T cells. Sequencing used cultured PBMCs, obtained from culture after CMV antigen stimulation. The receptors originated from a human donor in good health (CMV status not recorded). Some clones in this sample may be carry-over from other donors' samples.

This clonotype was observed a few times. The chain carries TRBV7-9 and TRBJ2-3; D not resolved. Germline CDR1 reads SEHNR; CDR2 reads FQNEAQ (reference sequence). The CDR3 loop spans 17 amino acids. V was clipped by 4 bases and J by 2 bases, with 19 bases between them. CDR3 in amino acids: CASSSGARNLLTDTQYF. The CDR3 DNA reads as TGTGCCAGCAGCTCAGGAGCCAGAAACCTACTCACAGATACGCAGTATTTT.

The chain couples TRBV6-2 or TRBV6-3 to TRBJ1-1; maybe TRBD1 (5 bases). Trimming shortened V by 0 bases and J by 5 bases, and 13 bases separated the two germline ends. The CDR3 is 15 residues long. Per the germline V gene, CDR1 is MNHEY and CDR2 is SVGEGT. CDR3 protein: CASSYSFFRATEAFF. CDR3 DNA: TGTGCCAGCAGTTACTCATTTTTCAGGGCTACTGAAGCTTTCTTT.

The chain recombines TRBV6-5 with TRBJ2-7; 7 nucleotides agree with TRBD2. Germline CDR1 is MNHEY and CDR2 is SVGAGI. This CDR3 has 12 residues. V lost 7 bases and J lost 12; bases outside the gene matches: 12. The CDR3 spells CASTSRGGSTYF. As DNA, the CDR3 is TGTGCCAGCACCTCACGGGGAGGGAGTACGTACTTC.

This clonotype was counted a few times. The CDR3 coding sequence is TGTGCCAGCAGCTCCTCCTCTTTGCGACTCCCGACCCAGTACTTC. Protein product: CASSSSSLRLPTQYF. V gene TRBV7-2 combines with J gene TRBJ2-5; D call uncertain. The CDR3 contains 15 residues. Germline CDR1 and CDR2: SGHTA and FQGNSA. Trimming left V 4 bases short and J 7 bases short, with 19 bases between.

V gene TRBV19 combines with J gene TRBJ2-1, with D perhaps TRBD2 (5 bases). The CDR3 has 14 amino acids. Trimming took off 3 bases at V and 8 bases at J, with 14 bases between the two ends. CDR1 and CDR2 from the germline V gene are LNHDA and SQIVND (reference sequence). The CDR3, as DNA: TGTGCCAGTAGTATTGAACTAGTTAACGATGAGCAGTTCTTC. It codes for CASSIELVNDEQFF.

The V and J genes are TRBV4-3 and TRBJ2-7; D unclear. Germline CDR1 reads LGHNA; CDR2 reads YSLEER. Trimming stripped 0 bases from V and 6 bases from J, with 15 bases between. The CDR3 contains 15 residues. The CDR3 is CASSQEYPTRIEQYF. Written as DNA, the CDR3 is TGCGCCAGCAGCCAAGAGTACCCCACAAGGATCGAGCAGTACTTC.

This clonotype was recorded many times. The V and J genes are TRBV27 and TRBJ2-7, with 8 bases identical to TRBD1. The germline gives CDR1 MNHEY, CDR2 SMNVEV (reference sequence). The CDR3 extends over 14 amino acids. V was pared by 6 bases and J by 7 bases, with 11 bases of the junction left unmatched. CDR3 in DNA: TGTGCCAGCAGGGGGACAGGCGGATTTGGGGAGCAGTACGTC. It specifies CASRGTGGFGEQYV.

CDR3 DNA: TGTGCCAGCAGCCCGAACTTTGGCGGGAGAGGGGAGCTGTTTTTT. It encodes CASSPNFGGRGELFF. The chain recombines TRBV11-3 with TRBJ2-2; 7 bases match TRBD2. Losses at the gene ends were 5 bases for V and 8 bases for J; bases not matched to a gene: 11. This CDR3 has 15 amino acids. The germline gives CDR1 SGHNT, CDR2 YENEEA.

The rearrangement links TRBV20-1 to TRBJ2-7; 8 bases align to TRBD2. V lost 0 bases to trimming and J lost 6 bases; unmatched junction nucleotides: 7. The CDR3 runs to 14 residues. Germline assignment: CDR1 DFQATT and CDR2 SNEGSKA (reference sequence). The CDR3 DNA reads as TGCAGTGCTAGAGAAGCGGGAGAGCTAAGCGAGCAGTACGTC. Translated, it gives CSAREAGELSEQYV.

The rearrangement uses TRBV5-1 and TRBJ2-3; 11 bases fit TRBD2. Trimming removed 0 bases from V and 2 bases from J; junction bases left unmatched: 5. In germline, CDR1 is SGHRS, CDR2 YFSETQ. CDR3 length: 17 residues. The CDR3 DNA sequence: TGCGCCAGCAGCTTGGCGGGGACTAGCGGCTTCACAGATACGCAGTATTTT. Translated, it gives CASSLAGTSGFTDTQYF. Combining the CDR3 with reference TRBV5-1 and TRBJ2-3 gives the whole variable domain KAGVTQTPRYLIKTRGQQVTLSCSPISGHRSVSWYQQTPGQGLQFLFEYFSETQRNKGNFPGRFSGRQFSNSRSEMNVSTLELGDSALYLCASSLAGTSGFTDTQYFGPGTRLTVL.

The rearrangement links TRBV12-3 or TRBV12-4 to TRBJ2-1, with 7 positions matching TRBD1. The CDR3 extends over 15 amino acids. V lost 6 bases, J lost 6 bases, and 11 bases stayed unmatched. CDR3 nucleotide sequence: TGTGCCAGCAGCCAAAGACAGGGTCAGGGCAATGAGCAGTTCTTC. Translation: CASSQRQGQGNEQFF.

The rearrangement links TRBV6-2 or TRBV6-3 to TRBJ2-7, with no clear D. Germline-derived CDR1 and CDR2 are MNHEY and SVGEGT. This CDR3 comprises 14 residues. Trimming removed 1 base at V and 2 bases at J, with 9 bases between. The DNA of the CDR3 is TGTGCCAGCAGTTACTTCGGGTTAACCTACGAGCAGTACTTC. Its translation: CASSYFGLTYEQYF.

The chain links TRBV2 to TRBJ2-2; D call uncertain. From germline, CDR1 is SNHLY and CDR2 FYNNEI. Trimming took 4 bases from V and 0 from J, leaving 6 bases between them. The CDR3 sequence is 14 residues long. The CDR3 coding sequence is TGTGCCAGCAGTGCCTTGCCGAACACCGGGGAGCTGTTTTTT. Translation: CASSALPNTGELFF.

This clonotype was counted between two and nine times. In nucleotides, the CDR3 is TGTGCCAGCCGATCCCTAGTTCCACGGACAGAGCAGTTCTTC. Protein sequence: CASRSLVPRTEQFF. This chain links TRBV6-2 or TRBV6-3 with TRBJ2-1; maybe TRBD1 (5 bases). V was trimmed by 8 bases and J by 10 bases, leaving 21 bases between them. The CDR3 is made up of 14 amino acids. Germline V gene data show CDR1 as MNHEY and CDR2 as SVGEGT.

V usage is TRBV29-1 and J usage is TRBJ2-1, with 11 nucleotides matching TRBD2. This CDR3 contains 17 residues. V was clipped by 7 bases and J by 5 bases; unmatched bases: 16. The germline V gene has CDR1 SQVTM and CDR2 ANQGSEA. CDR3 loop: CSGHRGLAGGRNNEQFF. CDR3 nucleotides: TGCAGCGGCCACAGAGGGCTAGCGGGAGGAAGAAACAATGAGCAGTTCTTC.

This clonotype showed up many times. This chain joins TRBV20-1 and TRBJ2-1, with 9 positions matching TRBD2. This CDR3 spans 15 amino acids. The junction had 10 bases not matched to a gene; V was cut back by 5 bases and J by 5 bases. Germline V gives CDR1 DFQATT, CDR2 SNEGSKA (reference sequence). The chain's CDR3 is CSAPVSGRPDNEQFF. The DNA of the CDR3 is TGCAGTGCTCCAGTCAGCGGGAGGCCTGACAATGAGCAGTTCTTC.

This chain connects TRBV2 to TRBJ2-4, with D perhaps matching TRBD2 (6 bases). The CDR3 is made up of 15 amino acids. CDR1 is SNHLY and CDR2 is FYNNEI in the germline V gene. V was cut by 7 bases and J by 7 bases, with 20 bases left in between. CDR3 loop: CASTVRGSHGNIQYF. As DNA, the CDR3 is TGTGCCAGCACGGTACGGGGGTCTCATGGGAACATTCAGTACTTC.

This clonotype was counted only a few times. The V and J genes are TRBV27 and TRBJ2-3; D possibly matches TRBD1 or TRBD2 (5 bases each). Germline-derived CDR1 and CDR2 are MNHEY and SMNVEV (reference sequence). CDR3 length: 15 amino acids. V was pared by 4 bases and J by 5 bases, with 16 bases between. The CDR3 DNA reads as TGTGCCAGCAGTTATGGGGGACCAGCCCAAGATACGCAGTATTTT. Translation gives CASSYGGPAQDTQYF.

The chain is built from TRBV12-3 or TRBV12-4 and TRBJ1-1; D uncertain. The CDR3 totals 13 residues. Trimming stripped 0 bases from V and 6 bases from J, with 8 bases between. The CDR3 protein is CASSLAGRPEAFF. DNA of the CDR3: TGTGCCAGCAGTTTAGCGGGGAGGCCTGAAGCTTTCTTT.

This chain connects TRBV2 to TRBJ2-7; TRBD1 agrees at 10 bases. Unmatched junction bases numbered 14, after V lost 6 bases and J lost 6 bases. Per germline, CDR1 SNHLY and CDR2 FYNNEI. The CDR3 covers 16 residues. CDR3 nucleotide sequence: TGTGCCAGCAGACATAGCCGGGACAGGGGTTTCTCCGAGCAGTACGTC. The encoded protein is CASRHSRDRGFSEQYV.

The CDR3 region has the DNA TGTGCCAGCACGGACGGCCGGGGCTGGAGCTCCTACAATGAGCAGTTCTTC. It translates to CASTDGRGWSSYNEQFF. The V call is TRBV6-1, the J call TRBJ2-1, with D perhaps matching TRBD1 or TRBD2 (5 bases each). Germline-derived CDR1 and CDR2 are MNHNS and SASEGT. The V and J ends lost 7 bases and 0 bases respectively, with 19 bases between them. This CDR3 region has 17 residues.

This CDR3 reads CASSLTHHSGNTIYF. CDR3 nucleotides: TGTGCCAGCAGCTTGACGCACCATTCTGGAAACACCATATATTTT. The chain couples TRBV5-4 to TRBJ1-3; D is unresolved. This CDR3 is 15 amino acids long. Trimming took off 1 base at V and 1 base at J, with 9 bases between the two ends. CDR1 is SGHNT, CDR2 YYREEE, per germline (reference sequence).

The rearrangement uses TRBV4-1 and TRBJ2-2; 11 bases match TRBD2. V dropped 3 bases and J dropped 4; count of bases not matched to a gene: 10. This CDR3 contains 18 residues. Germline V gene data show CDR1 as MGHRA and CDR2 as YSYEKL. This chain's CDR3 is CASSHRTSGSSITGELFF. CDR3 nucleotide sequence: TGCGCCAGCAGCCATCGAACTAGCGGGAGTTCGATCACCGGGGAGCTGTTTTTT.

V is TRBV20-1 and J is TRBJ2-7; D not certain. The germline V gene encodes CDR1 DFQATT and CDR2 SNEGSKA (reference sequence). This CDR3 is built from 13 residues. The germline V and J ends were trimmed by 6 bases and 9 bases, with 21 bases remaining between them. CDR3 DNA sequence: TGCAGTGCACCTGGCTTGGTGGACGGTCCGCAGTACTTC. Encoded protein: CSAPGLVDGPQYF.

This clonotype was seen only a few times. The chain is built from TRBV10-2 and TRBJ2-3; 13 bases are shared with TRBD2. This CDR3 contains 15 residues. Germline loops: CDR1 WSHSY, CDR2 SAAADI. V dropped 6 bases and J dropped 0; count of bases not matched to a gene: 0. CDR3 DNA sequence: TGCGCCAGCAGGGGACTAGCGGGAAGCACAGATACGCAGTATTTT. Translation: CASRGLAGSTDTQYF.

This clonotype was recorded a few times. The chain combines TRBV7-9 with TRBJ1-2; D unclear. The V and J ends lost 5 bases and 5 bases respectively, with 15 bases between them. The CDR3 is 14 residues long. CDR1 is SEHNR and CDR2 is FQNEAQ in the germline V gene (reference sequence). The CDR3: CASSPQDSAYGYTF. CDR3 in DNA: TGTGCCAGCAGCCCTCAGGATAGCGCGTATGGCTACACCTTC.

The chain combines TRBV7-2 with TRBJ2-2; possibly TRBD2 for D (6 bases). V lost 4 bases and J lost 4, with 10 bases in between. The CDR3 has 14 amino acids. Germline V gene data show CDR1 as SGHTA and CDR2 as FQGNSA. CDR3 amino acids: CASSSGLFTGELFF. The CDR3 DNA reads TGTGCCAGCAGCTCGGGACTTTTCACCGGGGAGCTGTTTTTT. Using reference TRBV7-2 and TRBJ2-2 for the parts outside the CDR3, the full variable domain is GAGVSQSPSNKVTEKGKDVELRCDPISGHTALYWYRQSLGQGLEFLIYFQGNSAPDKSGLPSDRFSAERTGGSVSTLTIQRTQQEDSAVYLCASSSGLFTGELFFGEGSRLTVL.

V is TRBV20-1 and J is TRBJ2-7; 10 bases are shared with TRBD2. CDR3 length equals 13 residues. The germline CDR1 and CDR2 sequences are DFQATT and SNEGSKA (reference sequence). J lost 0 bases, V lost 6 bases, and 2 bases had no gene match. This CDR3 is CSAGLAVSYEQYF. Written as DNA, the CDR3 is TGCAGTGCCGGACTAGCGGTCTCCTACGAGCAGTACTTC.